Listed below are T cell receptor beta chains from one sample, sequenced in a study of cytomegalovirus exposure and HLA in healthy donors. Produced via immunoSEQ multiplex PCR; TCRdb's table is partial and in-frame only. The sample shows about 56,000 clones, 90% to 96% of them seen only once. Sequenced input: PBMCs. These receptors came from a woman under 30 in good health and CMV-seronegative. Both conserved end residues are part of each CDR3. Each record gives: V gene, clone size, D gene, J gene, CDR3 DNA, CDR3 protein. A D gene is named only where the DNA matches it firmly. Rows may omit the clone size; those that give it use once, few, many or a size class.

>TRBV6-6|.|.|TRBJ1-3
TGTGCCAGCAGCCCCCTAGTTCTCTCTGGAAACACCATATATTTT
CASSPLVLSGNTIYF
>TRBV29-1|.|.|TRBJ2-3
TGCAGCGTTGCAGGGGGCACAGATACGCAGTATTTT
CSVAGGTDTQYF
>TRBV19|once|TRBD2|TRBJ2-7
TGTGCCAGTAGTGGGGGACTAGGATCCTACGAGCAGTACTTC
CASSGGLGSYEQYF
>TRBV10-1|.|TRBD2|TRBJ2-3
TGCGCCAGCAGTGAGTGGGGGGGAGATACGCAGTATTTT
CASSEWGGDTQYF
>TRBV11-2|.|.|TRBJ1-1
TGTGCCAGCAGCCCGCAACAGGGTAACACTGAAGCTTTCTTT
CASSPQQGNTEAFF
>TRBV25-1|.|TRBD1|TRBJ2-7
TGTGCCAGCAGTGGCCAGGGACAGGGGGCGGCCTACGAGCAGTACTTC
CASSGQGQGAAYEQYF
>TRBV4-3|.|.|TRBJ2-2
TGCGCCAGCAGCCAAGATAGGGGACAAAACACCGGGGAGCTGTTTTTT
CASSQDRGQNTGELFF
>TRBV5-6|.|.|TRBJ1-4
TGTGCCAGCCGTCAGAGGGGGAGGGAAGATGAAAAACTGTTTTTT
CASRQRGREDEKLFF
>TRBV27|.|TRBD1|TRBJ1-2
TGTGCCAGCAGTCCCGGACAGGGGGTCTTTGGCTACACCTTC
CASSPGQGVFGYTF
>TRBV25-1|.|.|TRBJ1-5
TGTGCCAGCAGCGGGGGGGCAACTGGGGTTAGCAATCAGCCCCAGCATTTT
CASSGGATGVSNQPQHF